These 27 T cell receptor beta chains were sequenced from one sample in a study of blood T cell repertoires in COVID-19. TCRdb's table, derived via immunoSEQ multiplex PCR, lists solely in-frame clones and lacks some. This table holds some 260,000 clones, around 84% found once. Specimen: PBMCs or T cells enriched from blood (not recorded which). The origin of the receptors is a man aged 35 to 55 who had recovered from COVID-19.

The chain employs TRBV18 and TRBJ2-5; 8 positions agree with TRBD2. The V gene's germline CDR1 is KGHSH and CDR2 LQKENI. Trimming took 0 bases from V and 4 from J; bases not matched to a gene: 10. The CDR3 runs to 17 residues. CDR3 in DNA: TGTGCCAGCTCACCACCGGGGAGCGCGGGGGGCGGAGAGACCCAGTACTTC. The encoded protein is CASSPPGSAGGGETQYF.

A single count supports this clone. The rearrangement links TRBV12-3 or TRBV12-4 to TRBJ1-5; 11 bases fit TRBD1. V trimming: 6 bases; J trimming: 7 bases; junction bases outside the gene matches: 2. The CDR3 extends over 13 amino acids. DNA for the CDR3: TGTGCCAGCAGAGGACAGGGGGCCCAGCCCCAGCATTTT. Amino acid sequence: CASRGQGAQPQHF.

CDR3 in DNA: TGTGCCACCACCGGGACAGGTAGCAATCAGCCCCAGCATTTT. Translating gives CATTGTGSNQPQHF. The chain carries TRBV24-1 and TRBJ1-5, with 8 bases identical to TRBD1. Germline CDR1 is KGHDR and CDR2 is SFDVKD. V shed 8 bases and J 0 bases; nucleotides not matched to a gene: 2. The CDR3 consists of 14 residues.

The rearrangement links TRBV2 to TRBJ2-3, with 10 bases that match TRBD2. The germline CDR1 and CDR2 sequences are SNHLY and FYNNEI. Trimming removed 6 bases from V and 3 bases from J; junction bases left unmatched: 9. This CDR3 spans 16 amino acids. The CDR3: CASSPLAGVRTDTQYF. The CDR3 bases are TGTGCCAGCAGCCCCCTAGCGGGAGTACGAACAGATACGCAGTATTTT.

This sequence joins TRBV10-3 and TRBJ2-2, with 7 nucleotides matching TRBD1. This CDR3 region has 15 residues. Trimming at V came to 6 bases and at J to 0 bases, leaving 4 bases not matched to a gene. The germline gives CDR1 ENHRY, CDR2 SYGVKD. The CDR3 is CAIRTGTANTGELFF. The DNA for the CDR3 is TGTGCCATCAGGACCGGGACAGCGAACACCGGGGAGCTGTTTTTT.

This rearrangement joins TRBV18 to TRBJ1-5, with a tentative D call TRBD1 (6 bases). The CDR3 has 14 residues. Germline V gene sequence: CDR1 KGHSH, CDR2 LQKENI. Trimming shortened V by 2 bases and J by 7 bases, and 12 bases separated the two germline ends. The CDR3 loop is CASSPLQGQQPQHF. Written as DNA, the CDR3 is TGTGCCAGCTCACCATTACAGGGTCAACAGCCCCAGCATTTT.

V and J are TRBV5-6 and TRBJ1-2; D is perhaps TRBD1 (5 bases). Trimming cost V 7 bases and J 5 bases, with 15 bases left between them. The CDR3 runs to 13 residues. The germline V gene encodes CDR1 SGHDT and CDR2 YYEEEE. CDR3 nucleotide sequence: TGTGCCAGCGAGGACAACAGCCAATATGGCTACACCTTC. Protein sequence: CASEDNSQYGYTF.

V usage is TRBV7-6 and J usage is TRBJ2-2; 8 bases line up with TRBD2. The ends lost 2 bases at V and 1 base at J; junction bases unmatched: 3. CDR3 length equals 16 residues. Germline CDR1 SGHVS, CDR2 FNYEAQ. CDR3 loop: CASSLFLAGNTGELFF. In DNA, the CDR3 is TGTGCCAGCAGCTTATTCCTAGCGGGGAACACCGGGGAGCTGTTTTTT.

V gene TRBV7-8 combines with J gene TRBJ2-5; D may be TRBD1 (5 bases). Germline values: CDR1 SGHVS, CDR2 FQNEAQ. Trimming shortened V by 3 bases and J by 4 bases, and 12 bases separated the two germline ends. The CDR3 is 14 residues long. This CDR3 reads CASSFTVGRETQYF. The CDR3 DNA follows: TGTGCCAGCAGCTTTACGGTGGGGCGAGAGACCCAGTACTTC.

The rearrangement links TRBV20-1 to TRBJ1-2; the D is unclear. The V end lost 3 bases, the J end lost 9 bases, and 20 bases lay between the germline ends. There are 14 residues in the CDR3. Germline V gene lookup returns CDR1 DFQATT and CDR2 SNEGSKA (reference sequence). The CDR3: CSASGVPEFGSYTF. CDR3 bases: TGCAGTGCTAGTGGGGTCCCGGAGTTTGGAAGCTACACCTTC.

This rearrangement joins TRBV11-3 to TRBJ2-5; possible D gene TRBD2, 6 bases. With 3 bases removed from V and 5 bases from J, the gap between germline ends came to 10 bases. CDR3 length equals 13 residues. Germline V gene sequence: CDR1 SGHNT, CDR2 YENEEA. Here the CDR3 DNA reads TGTGCCAGCAGCTTCACCGGAGGGGAGACCCAGTACTTC. Protein product: CASSFTGGETQYF.

Of note for this clone: Within the sample, other DNA sequences also encode this same CDR3. The chain combines TRBV7-9 with TRBJ1-5; 9 bases fit TRBD1. The V segment lost 5 bases and the J segment 4 bases; nucleotides outside the gene matches: 3. From germline, CDR1 is SEHNR and CDR2 FQNEAQ (reference sequence). The CDR3 is 14 residues long. The CDR3 DNA reads as TGTGCCAGCAGCCCTGACAGGGGGAATCAGCCCCAGCATTTT. This gives the protein CASSPDRGNQPQHF.

J is TRBJ2-3 and V is TRBV7-9; 9 nucleotides line up with TRBD2. CDR3 size: 15 residues. V lost 5 bases and J lost 3; bases outside the gene matches: 6. The germline V gene encodes CDR1 SEHNR and CDR2 FQNEAQ (reference sequence). The CDR3 loop reads CASSLIAGVTDTQYF. CDR3 DNA: TGTGCCAGCAGCCTAATAGCGGGAGTAACAGATACGCAGTATTTT. The full variable domain, completed using reference TRBV7-9 and TRBJ2-3, is DTGVSQNPRHKITKRGQNVTFRCDPISEHNRLYWYRQTLGQGPEFLTYFQNEAQLEKSRLLSDRFSAERPKGSFSTLEIQRTEQGDSAMYLCASSLIAGVTDTQYFGPGTRLTVL.

V usage is TRBV4-2 and J usage is TRBJ1-1; D is unresolved. V lost 1 base, J lost 4 bases, and 10 bases lay in between. Germline CDR1 and CDR2: LGHNA and YNFKEQ. The CDR3 loop spans 14 amino acids. As DNA, the CDR3 is TGTGCCAGCAGCCAAGGGGTGGAGGTCACTGAAGCTTTCTTT. This gives the protein CASSQGVEVTEAFF.

This chain links TRBV7-2 with TRBJ2-3, with 9 bases matching TRBD1. This CDR3 is built from 15 residues. The V gene end was trimmed by 5 bases and the J gene end by 7 bases; junction bases not matched to a gene: 10. The germline gives CDR1 SGHTA, CDR2 FQGNSA. The CDR3 sequence: CASSVTGGGRYTQYF. Here the CDR3 DNA reads TGTGCCAGCAGCGTTACAGGGGGCGGACGATATACGCAGTATTTT. Complete variable domain (other parts from reference TRBV7-2 and TRBJ2-3): GAGVSQSPSNKVTEKGKDVELRCDPISGHTALYWYRQSLGQGLEFLIYFQGNSAPDKSGLPSDRFSAERTGGSVSTLTIQRTQQEDSAVYLCASSVTGGGRYTQYFGPGTRLTVL.

This chain connects TRBV15 to TRBJ2-1; D is ambiguous. Germline-derived CDR1 and CDR2 are LNHNV and YYDKDF (reference sequence). The germline V and J ends were trimmed by 1 base and 10 bases, with 14 bases remaining between them. The CDR3 is 14 residues long. CDR3 nucleotides: TGTGCCACCAGCAGAGTGGCCCAGGCTCGAGAGCAGTTCTTC. It translates to CATSRVAQAREQFF. The entire variable domain, with the rest obtained from reference TRBV15 and TRBJ2-1, is as follows: DAMVIQNPRYQVTQFGKPVTLSCSQTLNHNVMYWYQQKSSQAPKLLFHYYDKDFNNEADTPDNFQSRRPNTSFCFLDIRSPGLGDTAMYLCATSRVAQAREQFFGPGTRLTVL.

This sequence joins TRBV27 and TRBJ2-1; unclear D gene. The V gene's germline CDR1 is MNHEY and CDR2 SMNVEV (reference sequence). The CDR3 is made up of 14 amino acids. V was shortened by 2 bases and J by 3 bases, with 8 bases between the two germline ends. The CDR3 coding sequence is TGTGCCAGCAGTTTAGGCCCAGGCTACAATGAGCAGTTCTTC. Its translation is CASSLGPGYNEQFF.

This chain links TRBV27 with TRBJ1-3; 10 nucleotides agree with TRBD1. Per germline, CDR1 MNHEY and CDR2 SMNVEV (reference sequence). J was trimmed by 14 bases and V by 6 bases; bases with no gene match: 10. The CDR3 is made up of 13 amino acids. CDR3 in amino acids: CASSRFRDRGLYF. DNA for the CDR3: TGTGCCAGCAGCCGATTCCGGGACAGGGGTCTATATTTT.

V is TRBV6-4 and J is TRBJ2-7; no reliable D call. The CDR3 length is 10 residues. The germline V gene has CDR1 MRHNA and CDR2 SNTAGT. V lost 8 bases to trimming and J lost 2 bases, with 4 bases between them. The CDR3 loop reads CASPTYEQYF. The CDR3 nucleotides read TGTGCCAGCCCAACCTACGAGCAGTACTTC.

This chain connects TRBV7-3 to TRBJ2-5, with 9 bases matching TRBD2. The trim removed 3 bases at V and 2 bases at J, leaving 4 bases unmatched. The CDR3 has 15 residues. The germline gives CDR1 SGHTA, CDR2 FQGTGA. In DNA, the CDR3 is TGTGCCAGCAGCTTTGCAGCGGGGGGACAAGAGACCCAGTACTTC. It codes for CASSFAAGGQETQYF. Filled out from reference TRBV7-3 and TRBJ2-5, the complete variable domain reads GAGVSQTPSNKVTEKGKYVELRCDPISGHTALYWYRQSLGQGPEFLIYFQGTGAADDSGLPNDRFFAVRPEGSVSTLKIQRTERGDSAVYLCASSFAAGGQETQYFGPGTRLLVL.

The chain couples TRBV27 to TRBJ2-1, with 7 positions matching TRBD1. The CDR3 is 14 residues long. Trimming removed 3 bases from V and 6 bases from J; junction bases left unmatched: 5. The V gene's germline CDR1 is MNHEY and CDR2 SMNVEV (reference sequence). The CDR3 reads CASSLGQKTNEQFF. CDR3 nucleotides: TGTGCCAGCAGTTTGGGACAGAAGACCAATGAGCAGTTCTTC.

The chain is built from TRBV21-1 and TRBJ2-1; the D call of TRBD2 is as the table states it, not checked on the DNA. TRBV21-1 is shown as a pseudogene. The CDR3 has 14 amino acids. The CDR3, as DNA: TGTGCCAGCAGCAAAGCTGGAGACTACAATGAGCAGTTCTTC. As protein: CASSKAGDYNEQFF.

V and J are TRBV3-1 (or the pseudogene TRBV3-2) and TRBJ2-5; TRBD1 is a possible D gene (6 bases). The germline gives CDR1 LGHDT, CDR2 YNNKEL (reference sequence). The CDR3 loop spans 15 amino acids. Trimming shortened V by 3 bases and J by 5 bases, and 16 bases separated the two germline ends. The DNA of the CDR3 is TGTGCCAGCAGCCAGGGGGAAGGGGGATGGGAGACCCAGTACTTC. As protein: CASSQGEGGWETQYF.

The rearrangement uses TRBV12-5 and TRBJ1-4; maybe TRBD1 (6 bases). Trimming cost V 1 base and J 10 bases, with 28 bases left between them. CDR3 length: 19 residues. Per the germline V gene, CDR1 is LGHNT and CDR2 is FRNRAP. The CDR3 sequence: CASGLAAVPPPGVDGKLFF. In DNA form, the CDR3 reads TGTGCTAGTGGTTTGGCCGCCGTTCCACCGCCAGGGGTAGATGGAAAACTGTTTTTT.

V gene TRBV6-5 combines with J gene TRBJ1-4, with 8 bases matching TRBD1. This CDR3 comprises 14 residues. The germline gives CDR1 MNHEY, CDR2 SVGAGI. Trimming cost V 1 base and J 10 bases; bases outside gene matches: 5. The CDR3 DNA reads TGTGCCAGCAGTTACTTCCAGGGGGCGGGAAAACTGTTTTTT. This encodes CASSYFQGAGKLFF.

CDR3 amino acids: CASRDRQVNEKLFF. CDR3 sequence (DNA): TGTGCCAGTAGAGATAGACAGGTTAATGAAAAACTGTTTTTT. This sequence joins TRBV19 and TRBJ1-4, with D possibly matching TRBD1 (6 bases). Trimming left V 6 bases short and J 4 bases short, with 12 bases between. CDR1 LNHDA and CDR2 SQIVND come from the germline V gene (reference sequence). The CDR3 has 14 amino acids.

The rearrangement joins TRBV9 to TRBJ2-3; D remains unclear. Germline V gene sequence: CDR1 SGDLS, CDR2 YYNGEE. CDR3 length: 12 amino acids. The V and J ends lost 4 bases and 5 bases respectively, with 8 bases between them. The CDR3: CASSSTVDTQYF. CDR3 bases: TGTGCCAGCAGCTCAACTGTAGATACGCAGTATTTT.